This TCR beta chain appears in the sequencing data of a study of blood T cells in healthy people across ages. Points from the study as a whole: Strong correlation linked observed beta diversity and percent naive T cells. Per million T cells, TCR beta diversity dropped roughly linearly as age increased. Diversity estimates drawn from one million T cells were deemed underestimates.

A second roughly 7 to 12 cycle PCR used barcoded and J-beta primers. Individual samples furnished no less than 3 million CDR3-containing paired-end reads apiece. TCRdb itself ran the 5' RACE reads through MiXCR, one entry per CDR3 protein. The repertoire holds around 1,800,000 distinct CDR3 sequences, with 39% as singletons. As concerns this clonotype: The antigen is undetermined.

Germline CDR1 is SEHNR and CDR2 is FQNEAQ (reference sequence). V shed 3 bases and J shed 5 bases, with 7 bases lying between them. There are 12 residues in the CDR3. The clonotype originates from a human donor in good health. Sequenced material: blood. This rearrangement joins TRBV7-9 to TRBJ1-2; no definite D call. The CDR3 reads CASSFEPYGYTF. The DNA for the CDR3 is TGTGCCAGCAGCTTCGAACCGTATGGCTACACCTTC.